This T cell receptor (beta chain) comes out of a study of early T cells in non-severe SARS-CoV-2 infection. Study information: Sequencing used unsorted whole-blood bulk RNA, so chains lack pairing.

The protocol attached unique molecular identifiers to individual cDNA molecules. TCRdb reprocessed the 5' RACE reads with MiXCR, giving one entry per CDR3 protein. The sample includes some 60,000 distinct CDR3 sequences, approximately 9% of them seen just once. The CDR3 runs to 16 residues. In germline, CDR1 is SEHNR, CDR2 FQNEAQ (reference sequence). The ends lost 5 bases at V and 4 bases at J; junction bases unmatched: 9. In this sample, this clonotype turned up many times. This sequence joins TRBV7-9 and TRBJ2-5, with 11 bases that match TRBD1. The clonotype was recovered from an adult who was a healthcare worker with PCR-confirmed SARS-CoV-2 infection or an uninfected control (not recorded which). Sequencing input: whole blood. The CDR3 here is CASSQGQGGFSETQYF. The CDR3 nucleotides read TGTGCCAGCAGCCAGGGACAGGGGGGTTTTTCAGAGACCCAGTACTTC.